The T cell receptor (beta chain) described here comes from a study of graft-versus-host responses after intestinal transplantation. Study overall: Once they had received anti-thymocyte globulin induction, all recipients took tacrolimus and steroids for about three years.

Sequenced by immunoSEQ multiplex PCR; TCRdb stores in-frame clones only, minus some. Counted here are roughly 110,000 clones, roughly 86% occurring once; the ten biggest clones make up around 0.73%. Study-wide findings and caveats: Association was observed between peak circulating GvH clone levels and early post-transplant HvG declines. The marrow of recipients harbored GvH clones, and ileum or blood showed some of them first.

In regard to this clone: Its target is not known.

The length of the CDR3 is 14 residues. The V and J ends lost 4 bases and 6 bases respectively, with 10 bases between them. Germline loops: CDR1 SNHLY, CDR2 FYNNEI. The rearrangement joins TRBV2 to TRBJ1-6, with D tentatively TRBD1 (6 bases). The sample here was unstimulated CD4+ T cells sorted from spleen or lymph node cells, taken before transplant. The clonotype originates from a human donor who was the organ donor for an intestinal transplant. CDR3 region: CASSVRGGNSPLHF. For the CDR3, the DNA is TGTGCCAGCAGTGTCAGGGGAGGTAATTCACCCCTCCACTTT.